A single sample gave rise to the 32 T cell receptor beta chains below, sequenced in a study of immune evolution from preneoplasia to lung adenocarcinoma. TCRdb keeps only in-frame clones here, not all; method: immunoSEQ multiplex PCR. The repertoire holds tens of thousands of clones, with around 80% as singletons. Sequencing was done on a sample of FFPE invasive lung adenocarcinoma tissue. All receptors come from a person between 55 and 69 years old with lung adenocarcinoma.

Notes on this clone: The same CDR3 is also encoded by other DNA sequences in this sample. The CDR3 DNA sequence: TGTGCCAGCAGCTCATCGGACAGCTCTGGAAACACCATATATTTT. It yields the protein CASSSSDSSGNTIYF. The rearrangement links TRBV9 to TRBJ1-3; maybe TRBD1 (6 bases). The CDR3 has 15 residues. Germline V CDR1 and CDR2: SGDLS, YYNGEE. The ends were cut back, 4 bases at V and 0 bases at J, with 11 bases in the middle.

This clone was observed a single time. The gene calls are TRBV28 and TRBJ1-5, with TRBD1 matching over 8 bases. This CDR3 has 16 amino acids. CDR1 and CDR2 (germline): MDHEN, SYDVKM. V lost 2 bases, J lost 7 bases, and 10 bases stayed unmatched. Here the CDR3 DNA reads TGTGCCAGCAGTTTACCCATTGTGACAGGGGACCAGCCCCAGCATTTT. This sequence encodes CASSLPIVTGDQPQHF. The entire variable domain, with the rest obtained from reference TRBV28 and TRBJ1-5, is as follows: DVKVTQSSRYLVKRTGEKVFLECVQDMDHENMFWYRQDPGLGLRLIYFSYDVKMKEKGDIPEGYSVSREKKERFSLILESASTNQTSMYLCASSLPIVTGDQPQHFGDGTRLSIL.

The rearrangement uses TRBV4-2 and TRBJ2-7; weak D call: TRBD2 (6 bases). V lost 0 bases to trimming and J lost 3 bases, with 12 bases between them. Germline CDR1 is LGHNA and CDR2 is YNFKEQ. This CDR3 contains 15 residues. The CDR3 sequence is CASSQDFGSNYEQYF. The DNA of the CDR3 is TGTGCCAGCAGCCAAGATTTCGGGAGCAACTACGAGCAGTACTTC.

The chain joins TRBV6-1 to TRBJ2-4; TRBD1 aligns across 9 bases. The germline gives CDR1 MNHNS, CDR2 SASEGT. V was pared by 8 bases and J by 6 bases, with 17 bases of the junction left unmatched. CDR3 size: 17 residues. Here the CDR3 DNA reads TGTGCCAGCGGTGCGGGACAGGGTGACGGGGTTGCAAACATTCAGTACTTC. Translation: CASGAGQGDGVANIQYF.

The rearrangement links TRBV6-1 to TRBJ2-2, with TRBD2 matching 9 bases. Germline V lookup: CDR1 MNHNS, CDR2 SASEGT. The CDR3 runs to 15 residues. The J segment lost 6 bases and the V segment lost 1 base, leaving 3 bases of the junction unmatched. The CDR3 bases are TGTGCCAGCAGTGAAGGGGCGGGAGGGGCCGGGGAGCTGTTTTTT. Its translation: CASSEGAGGAGELFF.

This clone is judged medium-sized (0.01 to 0.1%). CDR3 DNA sequence: TGTGCCAGTAGTCCAGGGTCCGGGGAGCTGTTTTTT. This translates into CASSPGSGELFF. V gene TRBV19 combines with J gene TRBJ2-2, with D perhaps TRBD1 (5 bases). Germline-derived CDR1 and CDR2 are LNHDA and SQIVND (reference sequence). This CDR3 has 12 amino acids. V was cut by 5 bases and J by 6 bases, with 7 bases left in between.

This chain uses TRBV5-1 with TRBJ2-3; possibly TRBD1 for D (5 bases). CDR3 length: 15 amino acids. Germline values: CDR1 SGHRS, CDR2 YFSETQ. Trimming removed 0 bases from V and 0 bases from J, with 8 bases in between. CDR3 bases: TGCGCCAGCAGCTTGGAGGCAGGGAGCACAGATACGCAGTATTTT. It translates to CASSLEAGSTDTQYF.

This rearrangement joins TRBV29-1 to TRBJ1-1, with D perhaps matching TRBD1 (5 bases). The CDR3 covers 13 residues. CDR1 and CDR2 (germline): SQVTM, ANQGSEA. V was cut by 6 bases and J by 4 bases, with 15 bases left in between. The CDR3 sequence: CSVGRGEGTEAFF. The CDR3 DNA reads as TGCAGCGTGGGTCGGGGGGAGGGCACTGAAGCTTTCTTT.

This chain joins TRBV11-2 and TRBJ2-2, with a possible D match to TRBD1 (6 bases). Looked up from germline, CDR1 is SGHAT and CDR2 is FQNNGV. The length of the CDR3 is 16 residues. V was shortened by 4 bases and J by 1 base, with 13 bases between the two germline ends. CDR3 sequence: CASSSHRVLNTGELFF. The CDR3 coding sequence is TGTGCCAGCAGCTCCCACAGGGTATTGAACACCGGGGAGCTGTTTTTT.

In its sample, this clone was seen a few times. The chain has TRBV28 and TRBJ2-7; D is perhaps TRBD2 (6 bases). The CDR3 contains 14 residues. The germline gives CDR1 MDHEN, CDR2 SYDVKM. Trimming took 4 bases from V and 0 from J, leaving 10 bases between them. This CDR3 is CASSSLGGSYEQYF. The DNA of the CDR3 is TGTGCCAGCAGTTCGTTGGGGGGCTCCTACGAGCAGTACTTC.

The chain has TRBV6-1 and TRBJ2-1; D is possibly TRBD1 or TRBD2 (5 bases each). Trimming took 7 bases from V and 3 from J, leaving 10 bases between them. Germline values: CDR1 MNHNS, CDR2 SASEGT. The CDR3 is 13 residues long. Written as DNA, the CDR3 is TGTGCCAGCATCCGGGACCACTACAATGAGCAGTTCTTC. Its protein is CASIRDHYNEQFF.

In this sample, this clone turned up a few times. The chain joins TRBV7-3 to TRBJ1-5, with 9 bases identical to TRBD1. The germline V gene has CDR1 SGHTA and CDR2 FQGTGA. This CDR3 has 15 amino acids. The ends lost 5 bases at V and 6 bases at J; junction bases unmatched: 8. The CDR3 here is CASSPRDRVFQPQHF. The CDR3 DNA reads TGTGCCAGCAGCCCCCGGGACAGGGTTTTTCAGCCCCAGCATTTT.

The chain uses TRBV7-9 and TRBJ2-3; no firm D call. With 5 bases removed from V and 6 bases from J, the gap between germline ends came to 6 bases. The CDR3 covers 11 residues. CDR1 and CDR2 from the germline V gene are SEHNR and FQNEAQ (reference sequence). CDR3 loop: CASSPRDTQYF. Here the CDR3 DNA reads TGTGCCAGCAGCCCGAGGGATACGCAGTATTTT.

The chain is built from TRBV4-1 and TRBJ2-3; TRBD1 is a possible D gene (5 bases). In germline, CDR1 is MGHRA, CDR2 YSYEKL. The CDR3 runs to 13 residues. V lost 9 bases to trimming and J lost 0 bases, with 10 bases between them. CDR3: CASSRESTDTQYF. CDR3 bases: TGCGCCAGTTCCAGGGAAAGCACAGATACGCAGTATTTT.

The chain has TRBV30 and TRBJ2-2; 9 nucleotides align to TRBD1. Trimming took 4 bases from V and 5 from J; bases not matched to a gene: 5. The CDR3 is 14 amino acids. CDR1 is GTSNPN, CDR2 SVGIG, per germline (reference sequence). The CDR3 is CAWKGQGVTGELFF. The CDR3 DNA reads TGTGCCTGGAAGGGACAGGGTGTTACCGGGGAGCTGTTTTTT.

The chain employs TRBV18 and TRBJ2-2; D is unresolved. CDR3 size: 15 residues. The germline CDR1 and CDR2 sequences are KGHSH and LQKENI. V was shortened by 2 bases and J by 6 bases, with 13 bases between the two germline ends. Here the CDR3 DNA reads TGTGCCAGCTCACCAACCAGAGGTGGGGCCGGGGAGCTGTTTTTT. This gives the protein CASSPTRGGAGELFF.

This clone was seen a few times. This chain connects TRBV6-5 to TRBJ2-6; D is tentatively TRBD1 or TRBD2 (5 bases each). Germline CDR1 reads MNHEY; CDR2 reads SVGAGI. Trimming cost V 0 bases and J 2 bases, with 8 bases left between them. CDR3 size: 16 residues. In nucleotides, the CDR3 is TGTGCCAGCAGTTACTCGAGGGGCACTGGGGCCAACGTCCTGACTTTC. It is translated as CASSYSRGTGANVLTF.

The table lists this clone with a count of one. The gene calls are TRBV29-1 and TRBJ2-1, with 10 bases lining up with TRBD1. CDR1 and CDR2 (germline): SQVTM, ANQGSEA. CDR3 length equals 14 residues. The V gene end was trimmed by 5 bases and the J gene end by 7 bases; junction bases not matched to a gene: 8. CDR3 amino acids: CSVPDRGRKNEQFF. The DNA of the CDR3 is TGCAGCGTTCCTGACAGGGGGCGCAAGAATGAGCAGTTCTTC.

The V and J genes are TRBV5-4 and TRBJ2-3, with D uncertain. Looked up from germline, CDR1 is SGHNT and CDR2 is YYREEE (reference sequence). V was pared by 4 bases and J by 2 bases, with 11 bases between. The CDR3 has 14 amino acids. As DNA, the CDR3 is TGTGCCAGCAGCCCGGACCCCAACACAGATACGCAGTATTTT. Translating gives CASSPDPNTDTQYF.

The V gene is TRBV5-4, the J gene TRBJ1-1; a possible D gene is TRBD1 (5 bases). Germline V gives CDR1 SGHNT, CDR2 YYREEE (reference sequence). The V gene lost 0 bases and the J gene lost 5 bases, with 11 bases spanning the gap. The CDR3 covers 14 residues. CDR3 sequence reads: CASSLEGAGTEAFF. As DNA, the CDR3 is TGTGCCAGCAGCTTGGAAGGGGCCGGTACTGAAGCTTTCTTT.

The chain uses TRBV2 and TRBJ2-7; 12 nucleotides align to TRBD2. The germline V gene has CDR1 SNHLY and CDR2 FYNNEI. The CDR3 extends over 14 amino acids. V was pared by 6 bases and J by 7 bases, with 7 bases of the junction left unmatched. CDR3 nucleotide sequence: TGTGCCAGCAGGGTCCGACTAGCGGGGGAAGAGCAGTACTTC. Translation gives CASRVRLAGEEQYF.

The CDR3 spells CASSLCGTFNTADTQYF. For the CDR3, the DNA is TGTGCCAGCAGTTTATGTGGGACTTTCAACACGGCAGATACGCAGTATTTT. This chain joins TRBV28 and TRBJ2-3, with a tentative D call TRBD2 (6 bases). Trimming took 0 bases from V and 4 from J, leaving 17 bases between them. Germline V gene sequence: CDR1 MDHEN, CDR2 SYDVKM. The CDR3 covers 17 residues.

The rearrangement joins TRBV5-1 to TRBJ2-7, with D perhaps matching TRBD2 (6 bases). V was clipped by 4 bases and J by 3 bases, with 14 bases between them. This CDR3 has 14 residues. Germline CDR1 reads SGHRS; CDR2 reads YFSETQ. The chain's CDR3 is CASSLTGGNYEQYF. CDR3 in DNA: TGCGCCAGCAGCCTTACCGGAGGGAACTACGAGCAGTACTTC.

The chain employs TRBV21-1 and TRBJ1-5; the table calls TRBD1, which could not be checked here. TRBV21-1 is deemed a pseudogene. The CDR3 spans 12 residues. As DNA, the CDR3 is TGTGCCAGCAGTTACAGGGCTCAGCCCCAGCATTTT. Amino acids: CASSYRAQPQHF.

The table lists this clone with a few counts. Other nucleotide sequences from this sample produce the same CDR3. The rearrangement links TRBV6-1 to TRBJ2-7; D unclear. CDR1 MNHNS and CDR2 SASEGT come from the germline V gene. This CDR3 contains 12 residues. Deletions cut 2 bases from V and 3 bases from J, with 5 bases between. This CDR3 is CASSEYGYEQYF. CDR3 bases: TGTGCCAGCAGTGAATACGGCTACGAGCAGTACTTC.

The chain joins TRBV7-6 to TRBJ2-3; D call uncertain. In germline, CDR1 is SGHVS, CDR2 FNYEAQ. This CDR3 comprises 13 residues. Trimming shortened V by 2 bases and J by 6 bases, and 9 bases separated the two germline ends. The CDR3 region is CASSLRAADTQYF. The CDR3 DNA follows: TGTGCCAGCAGCTTACGGGCCGCCGATACGCAGTATTTT.

Here the CDR3 reads CASSESVETDTQYF. The CDR3 DNA is TGTGCCAGCAGTGAATCTGTAGAGACAGATACGCAGTATTTT. The gene calls are TRBV25-1 and TRBJ2-3; D is undetermined. The CDR3 has 14 residues. V lost 1 base and J lost 3, with 8 bases in between. Germline CDR1 MGHDK, CDR2 SYGVNS.

V and J are TRBV28 and TRBJ1-1; tentatively, D is TRBD1 (5 bases). The ends were cut back, 5 bases at V and 5 bases at J, with 15 bases in the middle. The CDR3 loop spans 14 amino acids. The germline V gene encodes CDR1 MDHEN and CDR2 SYDVKM. CDR3 sequence (DNA): TGTGCCAGCAGTCCAAGATTCGAGGGGACTGAAGCTTTCTTT. Encoded protein: CASSPRFEGTEAFF.

The rearrangement links TRBV28 to TRBJ2-7; the D is unclear. The CDR3 is made up of 13 amino acids. The V end was cut by 1 base, the J end by 2 bases, with 6 bases between. Germline CDR1 is MDHEN and CDR2 is SYDVKM. In nucleotides, the CDR3 is TGTGCCAGCAGTTTATTTGGCACCTACGAGCAGTACTTC. This sequence encodes CASSLFGTYEQYF.

The J gene is TRBJ2-1, the V gene TRBV4-1; D is perhaps TRBD1 (6 bases). Trimming removed 4 bases at V and 7 bases at J, with 17 bases between. Germline V gene data show CDR1 as MGHRA and CDR2 as YSYEKL. The CDR3 covers 15 residues. The CDR3 DNA reads TGCGCCAGCAGCCCTCGTCAGGGGTCGGGGAATGAGCAGTTCTTC. This translates into CASSPRQGSGNEQFF.

V gene TRBV19 combines with J gene TRBJ1-2; 10 bases are shared with TRBD1. The ends lost 3 bases at V and 4 bases at J; junction bases unmatched: 8. CDR1 and CDR2 from the germline V gene are LNHDA and SQIVND (reference sequence). CDR3 size: 16 residues. This chain's CDR3 is CASSISRTGGIYGYTF. CDR3 sequence (DNA): TGTGCCAGTAGTATCTCTCGGACAGGGGGGATCTATGGCTACACCTTC.

V is TRBV9 and J is TRBJ1-3; D may be TRBD1 (5 bases). CDR3 length equals 15 residues. V dropped 0 bases and J dropped 2 bases, with 9 bases sitting between them. In germline, CDR1 is SGDLS, CDR2 YYNGEE. CDR3 region: CASSVGPGAGNTIYF. Written as DNA, the CDR3 is TGTGCCAGCAGCGTAGGCCCGGGGGCTGGAAACACCATATATTTT.